This T cell receptor (beta chain) was sequenced during a study of blood T cell repertoires in COVID-19. This clone came up many times. Assay: immunoSEQ multiplex PCR; the TCRdb copy retains only in-frame clones and omits some. The repertoire consists of tens of thousands of clones, with under 70% occurring once and the leading ten covering 7.5% to 9%. Trimming at V came to 2 bases and at J to 4 bases, leaving 5 bases not matched to a gene. The germline V gene has CDR1 GTSNPN and CDR2 SVGIG (reference sequence). The CDR3 runs to 14 residues. The sequence came from a woman between 65 and 79 years old with acute or convalescent COVID-19. This chain connects TRBV30 to TRBJ1-5; TRBD1 matches 7 bases. The sample comprised peripheral blood. CDR3 residues: CAWSTGTENQPQHF. The CDR3 region has the DNA TGTGCCTGGAGTACAGGGACAGAGAATCAGCCCCAGCATTTT. The complete variable domain, with remaining parts taken from reference TRBV30 and TRBJ1-5, reads SQTIHQWPATLVQPVGSPLSLECTVEGTSNPNLYWYRQAAGRGLQLLFYSVGIGQISSEVPQNLSASRPQDRQFILSSKKLLLSDSGFYLCAWSTGTENQPQHFGDGTRLSIL.